This is a list of T cell receptor beta chains from one sample in a study of graft-versus-host responses after intestinal transplantation. Antigens of these TCRs are unknown. Sequencing used immunoSEQ multiplex PCR; TCRdb keeps in-frame clones, though not all of them. This table has around 100,000 clones, about 92% appearing once. The material was unstimulated CD4+ T cells sorted from spleen or lymph node cells, obtained before transplant. All receptors come from a human donor who was the organ donor for an intestinal transplant. Both conserved end residues are part of each CDR3. Fields, in order: CDR3 protein, CDR3 DNA, J gene, clone size, D gene, V gene. D genes are given only for firm matches. Where a row states a size, it is once, few, many or the class of an expanded clone; other rows omit it.

CDR3: CASYGGGLQPQHF
DNA: TGCGCCAGCTACGGGGGGGGCTTGCAGCCCCAGCATTTT
J: TRBJ1-5
size: once
D: NA
V: TRBV10-2

CDR3: CASSLRTGGETQYF
DNA: TGTGCCAGTAGTCTCAGGACAGGAGGAGAGACCCAGTACTTC
J: TRBJ2-5
size: NA
D: TRBD1
V: TRBV19

CDR3: CASRQGKNIQYF
DNA: TGTGCCAGCAGACAGGGGAAAAACATTCAGTACTTC
J: TRBJ2-4
size: NA
D: TRBD1
V: TRBV6-1

CDR3: CASSSTPTNEKLFF
DNA: TGTGCCAGCAGTTCGACCCCAACTAATGAAAAACTGTTTTTT
J: TRBJ1-4
size: NA
D: NA
V: TRBV6-5

CDR3: CASAGYAVGSYNEQFF
DNA: TGTGCCAGCGCCGGGTACGCCGTCGGCTCCTACAATGAGCAGTTCTTC
J: TRBJ2-1
size: once
D: NA
V: TRBV18

CDR3: CASSLTSGANTGELFF
DNA: TGCGCCAGCAGCTTGACTAGCGGGGCGAACACCGGGGAGCTGTTTTTT
J: TRBJ2-2
size: NA
D: TRBD2
V: TRBV5-1

CDR3: CASSFLVGSEREQFF
DNA: TGTGCCAGCAGCTTTTTAGTCGGGTCCGAGAGGGAGCAGTTCTTC
J: TRBJ2-1
size: NA
D: NA
V: TRBV7-9

CDR3: CASGTDGPNYGYTF
DNA: TGTGCCAGCGGGACAGACGGACCCAACTATGGCTACACCTTC
J: TRBJ1-2
size: once
D: TRBD1
V: TRBV2

CDR3: CASSLQGRTEAFF
DNA: TGTGCCAGCTCACTCCAGGGGCGCACTGAAGCTTTCTTT
J: TRBJ1-1
size: NA
D: NA
V: TRBV18

CDR3: CASSPDPNYGYTF
DNA: TGTGCCAGCAGTCCCGACCCTAACTATGGCTACACCTTC
J: TRBJ1-2
size: NA
D: NA
V: TRBV28

CDR3: CASEDPRSTDTQYF
DNA: TGTGCCAGCGAGGACCCCCGTAGCACAGATACGCAGTATTTT
J: TRBJ2-3
size: NA
D: NA
V: TRBV28

CDR3: CARLEKTEAFF
DNA: TGCGCCAGACTGGAGAAGACTGAAGCTTTCTTT
J: TRBJ1-1
size: NA
D: NA
V: TRBV23-1

CDR3: CASSSGPRYEQYF
DNA: TGTGCCAGCAGTTCCGGACCCCGCTACGAGCAGTACTTC
J: TRBJ2-7
size: NA
D: NA
V: TRBV6-1